The 23 T cell receptor beta chains given below trace back to one sample, sequenced in a study of CD8+ T cells in alopecia areata. In each case, RNA was isolated and then reverse transcribed into cDNA as the sequencing template. Clones were read by immunoSEQ multiplex PCR, and TCRdb kept only the in-frame ones, dropping some. The data contain about 200,000 clones, approximately 67% of them seen just once; the ten biggest clones take up roughly 1.3%. Stated treatment: oral pan-JAK inhibitor, 5-10 mg twice daily. The specimen was CD4+ T cells sorted from blood, collected around week 50, from a patient treated with tofacitinib. The receptors here all came from a human donor with alopecia areata.

The chain joins TRBV5-1 to TRBJ2-4; perhaps D is TRBD1 or TRBD2 (5 bases each). The germline gives CDR1 SGHRS, CDR2 YFSETQ. Trimming took off 5 bases at V and 5 bases at J, with 14 bases between the two ends. The CDR3 totals 14 residues. Here the CDR3 DNA reads TGCGCCAGCAGTTTTGAGGGGAGACAAAACATTCAGTACTTC. Translating it yields CASSFEGRQNIQYF. The full variable domain, rest sourced from reference TRBV5-1 and TRBJ2-4, is KAGVTQTPRYLIKTRGQQVTLSCSPISGHRSVSWYQQTPGQGLQFLFEYFSETQRNKGNFPGRFSGRQFSNSRSEMNVSTLELGDSALYLCASSFEGRQNIQYFGAGTRLSVL.

The chain uses TRBV30 and TRBJ2-4; D may be TRBD1 (6 bases). Germline lookup yields CDR1 GTSNPN and CDR2 SVGIG (reference sequence). V was trimmed by 1 base and J by 10 bases, leaving 11 bases between them. The CDR3 spans 12 residues. The CDR3 spells CAWSEDSLIQYF. Written as DNA, the CDR3 is TGTGCCTGGAGTGAGGACAGTCTTATTCAGTACTTC.

The J gene is TRBJ1-6, the V gene TRBV9; TRBD1 agrees at 7 bases. Germline values: CDR1 SGDLS, CDR2 YYNGEE. This CDR3 has 15 residues. V shed 0 bases, J shed 7 bases, and the junction held 4 bases outside the gene matches. CDR3 coding DNA: TGTGCCAGCAGCGTAGCCGGGACAGTCAATTCACCCCTCCACTTT. Its translation is CASSVAGTVNSPLHF. The variable domain in full, with the rest retrieved from reference TRBV9 and TRBJ1-6, is DSGVTQTPKHLITATGQRVTLRCSPRSGDLSVYWYQQSLDQGLQFLIQYYNGEERAKGNILERFSAQQFPDLHSELNLSSLELGDSALYFCASSVAGTVNSPLHFGNGTRLTVT.

The rearrangement links TRBV12-5 to TRBJ1-2; D uncertain. Trimming took off 1 base at V and 8 bases at J, with 8 bases between the two ends. This CDR3 comprises 12 residues. From germline, CDR1 is LGHNT and CDR2 FRNRAP. CDR3 residues: CASGLEVRGYTF. In nucleotides, the CDR3 is TGTGCTAGTGGTTTGGAAGTTCGGGGCTACACCTTC.

The CDR3 coding sequence is TGTGCCTGGAGTGTGAACAACCCAGGCGCCCAGCCCCAGCATTTT. This encodes CAWSVNNPGAQPQHF. The J gene is TRBJ1-5, the V gene TRBV30; D is ambiguous. The CDR3 is 15 residues long. Trimming cost V 0 bases and J 7 bases, with 16 bases left between them. Germline assignment: CDR1 GTSNPN and CDR2 SVGIG (reference sequence).

The chain recombines TRBV5-4 with TRBJ1-2; no definite D call. The CDR3 has 11 amino acids. V lost 3 bases and J lost 5, with 5 bases in between. Germline CDR1 and CDR2: SGHNT and YYREEE (reference sequence). CDR3 DNA: TGTGCCAGCAGCTGGGGTTATGGCTACACCTTC. This sequence encodes CASSWGYGYTF.

The rearrangement joins TRBV4-3 to TRBJ1-5, with TRBD1 as a possible D gene (5 bases). V shed 0 bases and J shed 6 bases, with 12 bases lying between them. This CDR3 spans 15 amino acids. The germline V gene has CDR1 LGHNA and CDR2 YSLEER. The CDR3 nucleotides read TGCGCCAGCAGCCAAGAGTGGGGCAGCGCTCAGCCCCAGCATTTT. This gives the protein CASSQEWGSAQPQHF.

In regard to this clone: Other nucleotide sequences from this sample produce the same CDR3. The chain links TRBV30 to TRBJ1-5; D is perhaps TRBD1 (5 bases). V lost 0 bases and J 2 bases, leaving 8 bases between the germline ends. The CDR3 totals 14 residues. Germline CDR1 is GTSNPN and CDR2 is SVGIG (reference sequence). CDR3 region: CAWSVSGGNQPQHF. Here the CDR3 DNA reads TGTGCCTGGAGTGTCTCGGGGGGCAATCAGCCCCAGCATTTT.

The CDR3 region is CASSLDRGLGETQYF. As DNA, the CDR3 is TGTGCCAGCAGCCTCGACAGGGGGCTTGGAGAGACCCAGTACTTC. The chain joins TRBV11-2 to TRBJ2-5, with 10 nucleotides matching TRBD1. After removal of 5 bases from V and 4 bases from J, the junction contained 7 bases not matched to a gene. This CDR3 contains 15 residues. Per germline, CDR1 SGHAT and CDR2 FQNNGV.

The sample holds a few counts of this clone. The V and J genes are TRBV29-1 and TRBJ2-2; 8 bases match TRBD1. The CDR3 is made up of 14 amino acids. Trimming cost V 6 bases and J 7 bases; bases outside gene matches: 10. Germline V gene sequence: CDR1 SQVTM, CDR2 ANQGSEA. The CDR3 nucleotides are TGCAGCGTCGCCGGGACAGGAAATGGCGGGGAGCTGTTTTTT. This codes for CSVAGTGNGGELFF.

This chain joins TRBV5-1 and TRBJ2-5; TRBD2 is a possible D gene (5 bases). The V end lost 2 bases, the J end lost 5 bases, and 16 bases lay between the germline ends. This CDR3 spans 15 amino acids. Germline V gene data show CDR1 as SGHRS and CDR2 as YFSETQ. The CDR3 bases are TGCGCCAGCAGCTTCCAGTCGGGGTTCGGGGAGACCCAGTACTTC. Translation gives CASSFQSGFGETQYF.

This clone was found once. The V gene is TRBV7-8, the J gene TRBJ2-1; D could derive from TRBD1 or TRBD2 (6 bases each). Trimming took 4 bases from V and 0 from J, leaving 19 bases between them. Looked up from germline, CDR1 is SGHVS and CDR2 is FQNEAQ. The CDR3 runs 18 residues. The CDR3 loop reads CASSSTFGGLSSYNEQFF. CDR3 sequence (DNA): TGTGCCAGCAGCTCAACCTTCGGGGGCTTAAGCTCCTACAATGAGCAGTTCTTC.

The CDR3 protein is CASGFWYSPLHF. The CDR3 DNA reads as TGTGCTAGTGGTTTCTGGTATTCACCCCTCCACTTT. The J gene is TRBJ1-6, the V gene TRBV12-5; unclear D gene. CDR3 size: 12 residues. V gave up 3 bases and J gave up 8 bases, with 5 bases separating them. Germline CDR1 and CDR2: LGHNT and FRNRAP.

V and J are TRBV4-2 and TRBJ1-6; D gene unclear. V was trimmed by 4 bases and J by 0 bases, leaving 10 bases between them. Germline V gene sequence: CDR1 LGHNA, CDR2 YNFKEQ. The CDR3 contains 16 residues. CDR3 nucleotides: TGTGCCAGCAGCCTCACAAAGCTCTCCTATAATTCACCCCTCCACTTT. Its protein is CASSLTKLSYNSPLHF.

V usage is TRBV5-1 and J usage is TRBJ1-2, with 7 bases matching TRBD1. J lost 8 bases, V lost 0 bases, and 4 bases had no gene match. Germline loops: CDR1 SGHRS, CDR2 YFSETQ. This CDR3 has 13 residues. CDR3: CASSLEGAVGYTF. The CDR3 DNA reads as TGCGCCAGCAGCTTGGAGGGGGCGGTCGGCTACACCTTC. The full variable domain, completed using reference TRBV5-1 and TRBJ1-2, is KAGVTQTPRYLIKTRGQQVTLSCSPISGHRSVSWYQQTPGQGLQFLFEYFSETQRNKGNFPGRFSGRQFSNSRSEMNVSTLELGDSALYLCASSLEGAVGYTFGSGTRLTVV.

This chain joins TRBV30 and TRBJ1-2, with 9 bases identical to TRBD1. This CDR3 is built from 13 residues. The ends lost 2 bases at V and 8 bases at J; junction bases unmatched: 6. Germline V CDR1 and CDR2: GTSNPN, SVGIG (reference sequence). CDR3 sequence: CAWSLDRGGGYTF. The CDR3 DNA is TGTGCCTGGAGTTTGGACAGGGGCGGCGGCTACACCTTC.

In its sample, this clone was seen many times. The chain recombines TRBV6-5 with TRBJ2-2; TRBD1 is a possible D gene (6 bases). Trimming pared 7 bases from V and 4 bases from J, leaving 13 bases between. The CDR3 runs 14 residues. Germline V gives CDR1 MNHEY, CDR2 SVGAGI. Here the CDR3 reads CASNPLGGTGELFF. The CDR3 DNA follows: TGTGCCAGCAACCCCTTAGGGGGCACCGGGGAGCTGTTTTTT.

The rearrangement uses TRBV7-9 and TRBJ1-6; D possibly corresponds to TRBD1 (5 bases). This CDR3 comprises 17 residues. V lost 2 bases, J lost 3 bases, and 14 bases lay in between. The germline V gene has CDR1 SEHNR and CDR2 FQNEAQ (reference sequence). CDR3 bases: TGTGCCAGCAGCTTATCGGGACGAGGCCACTATAATTCACCCCTCCACTTT. Translated: CASSLSGRGHYNSPLHF.

This clone turned up a few times. This sequence joins TRBV2 and TRBJ2-3; D is unclear. This CDR3 is 14 amino acids long. Trimming took 6 bases from V and 0 from J, leaving 10 bases between them. Germline CDR1 is SNHLY and CDR2 is FYNNEI. This CDR3 reads CASRIIPSTDTQYF. The CDR3 nucleotides read TGTGCCAGCAGGATTATACCTAGCACAGATACGCAGTATTTT.

The rearrangement joins TRBV25-1 to TRBJ1-6; D not certain. Trimming stripped 8 bases from V and 7 bases from J, with 12 bases between. This CDR3 is built from 13 residues. Germline V CDR1 and CDR2: MGHDK, SYGVNS. The CDR3 protein is CASSSSKNSPLHF. CDR3 coding DNA: TGTGCCAGCTCTTCTTCTAAAAATTCACCCCTCCACTTT.

J is TRBJ2-1 and V is TRBV13; D call uncertain. Germline loops: CDR1 PRHDT, CDR2 FYEKMQ (reference sequence). This CDR3 contains 13 residues. The V gene lost 2 bases and the J gene lost 6 bases, with 8 bases spanning the gap. The CDR3 DNA reads TGTGCCAGCAGCTTACCACCATTCAATGAGCAGTTCTTC. Protein product: CASSLPPFNEQFF.

In this sample, this clone turned up a few times. V gene TRBV7-8 combines with J gene TRBJ2-3; D is unclear. The germline gives CDR1 SGHVS, CDR2 FQNEAQ. There are 15 residues in the CDR3. With 3 bases removed from V and 5 bases from J, the gap between germline ends came to 15 bases. CDR3 amino acids: CASSFIWPVEDTQYF. CDR3 nucleotide sequence: TGTGCCAGCAGCTTTATCTGGCCGGTGGAAGATACGCAGTATTTT.

V and J are TRBV29-1 and TRBJ1-1, with D possibly being TRBD1 (6 bases). The germline gives CDR1 SQVTM, CDR2 ANQGSEA. Trimming removed 6 bases from V and 1 base from J, with 15 bases in between. The CDR3 has 14 residues. The CDR3 protein is CSVDGQRSNTEAFF. CDR3 nucleotides: TGCAGCGTCGACGGACAGAGGTCGAACACTGAAGCTTTCTTT.